The 20 T cell receptor beta chains reported below all come from one sample, sequenced in a study of T cell clonality in common variable immunodeficiency. Study-wide findings and caveats: Fewer deletions and N-nucleotide insertions were reportedly seen in common variable immunodeficiency TCR beta sequences.

These TCRs are of unknown antigen specificity. Produced via immunoSEQ multiplex PCR; TCRdb's table is partial and in-frame only. This sample carries just over 25,000 clones and no singletons, and about 24% goes to the top ten. The sample was peripheral blood mononuclear cells. The receptors were gathered from a human donor with common variable immunodeficiency.

There are many counts of this clone. Read coverage stops 3 residues before the CDR3 terminus; the germline J gene supplies the remainder. This rearrangement joins TRBV5-1 to TRBJ2-1; either TRBD1 or TRBD2 may fit D (5 bases each). Between the trimmed V and J ends, which lost 2 bases and 6 bases, there was a span of 15 bases. The germline V gene has CDR1 SGHRS and CDR2 YFSETQ. CDR3 length: 15 amino acids. CDR3 sequence: CASSFEGNMGNEQFF. CDR3 DNA (partial): TGCGCCAGCAGCTTTGAGGGGAATATGGGCAATGAG. Together with reference TRBV5-1 and TRBJ2-1, the CDR3 gives the full variable domain: KAGVTQTPRYLIKTRGQQVTLSCSPISGHRSVSWYQQTPGQGLQFLFEYFSETQRNKGNFPGRFSGRQFSNSRSEMNVSTLELGDSALYLCASSFEGNMGNEQFFGPGTRLTVL.

This clone has ten or more counts. Read data end 3 residues before the CDR3 end; the end is taken from the germline J gene. V usage is TRBV28 and J usage is TRBJ2-5; 7 bases fit TRBD1. The junction had 9 bases not matched to a gene; V was cut back by 5 bases and J by 3 bases. This CDR3 is built from 15 residues. Germline CDR1 is MDHEN and CDR2 is SYDVKM. Incomplete CDR3 DNA: TGTGCCAGCAGTCACGGGACAGACCTCGAAGAGACC. This gives the protein CASSHGTDLEET. The CDR3 in full is CASSHGTDLEETQYF.

This clone was seen repeatedly, ten times or more. The CDR3 end is not reached by the read, which stops 3 residues before it; the germline J gene fills it in. V usage is TRBV7-9 and J usage is TRBJ2-7, with D perhaps given as TRBD1 or TRBD2 (6 bases each). Germline values: CDR1 SEHNR, CDR2 FQNEAQ (reference sequence). The germline V and J ends were trimmed by 5 bases and 3 bases, with 11 bases remaining between them. The CDR3 loop spans 13 amino acids. CDR3 DNA (partial): TGTGCCAGCAGCGGAGGGGGAGGCTACGAG. This translates into CASSGGGGYE. The whole CDR3 sequence reads CASSGGGGYEQYF.

This clone has a count of ten or more. With the read ending 3 residues before the CDR3 end, the germline J gene is used to fill in that end. The chain carries TRBV5-4 and TRBJ2-3, with 10 bases fitting TRBD2. Trimming at V came to 4 bases and at J to 8 bases, leaving 4 bases not matched to a gene. The CDR3 totals 13 residues. From germline, CDR1 is SGHNT and CDR2 YYREEE (reference sequence). The CDR3 sequence: CASSQGLATTQYF. The sequenced part of the CDR3 DNA is TGTGCCAGCAGCCAGGGACTAGCGACTACG. Combining the CDR3 with reference TRBV5-4 and TRBJ2-3 gives the whole variable domain ETGVTQSPTHLIKTRGQQVTLRCSSQSGHNTVSWYQQALGQGPQFIFQYYREEENGRGNFPPRFSGLQFPNYSSELNVNALELDDSALYLCASSQGLATTQYFGPGTRLTVL.

At least ten counts were recorded for this clone. The read ends 3 residues early relative to the CDR3; the germline J gene fills the gap. The gene calls are TRBV30 and TRBJ2-3; TRBD2 matches at 11 bases. Germline CDR1 is GTSNPN and CDR2 is SVGIG (reference sequence). V gave up 3 bases and J gave up 0 bases; unmatched junction bases: 5. The CDR3 contains 16 residues. Incomplete CDR3 DNA: TGTGCCTGGAGAGGGACTAGCGGCCTTAGCACAGATACG. Encoded protein: CAWRGTSGLSTDT. The entire CDR3 sequence reads CAWRGTSGLSTDTQYF.

A few counts support this clone. The CDR3 end lies 3 residues beyond the end of the read and is filled in from the germline J gene. The chain employs TRBV11-2 and TRBJ1-2; D perhaps matches TRBD1 (5 bases). Germline CDR1 SGHAT, CDR2 FQNNGV. The CDR3 has 14 residues. V gave up 0 bases and J gave up 4 bases, with 9 bases separating them. The CDR3 sequence is CASSLDRVFYGYTF. CDR3 bases read: TGTGCCAGCAGCTTAGACAGGGTTTTCTATGGC.

The table lists this clone with many counts. Read coverage stops 3 residues before the CDR3 terminus; the germline J gene supplies the remainder. V usage is TRBV19 and J usage is TRBJ2-2; tentatively, D is TRBD2 (5 bases). The CDR3 extends over 12 amino acids. Germline lookup yields CDR1 LNHDA and CDR2 SQIVND (reference sequence). Trimming removed 10 bases from V and 6 bases from J, with 12 bases in between. Partial CDR3 DNA: TGTGCCACCAAGACGGACTCCGGGGAG. Translating it yields CATKTDSGE. The full-length CDR3 reads as CATKTDSGELFF. The entire variable domain, with the rest obtained from reference TRBV19 and TRBJ2-2, is as follows: DGGITQSPKYLFRKEGQNVTLSCEQNLNHDAMYWYRQDPGQGLRLIYYSQIVNDFQKGDIAEGYSVSREKKESFPLTVTSAQKNPTAFYLCATKTDSGELFFGEGSRLTVL.

This clone has at least ten counts. The read terminates 3 residues ahead of where the CDR3 ends, so the germline J gene completes it. The chain has TRBV18 and TRBJ2-7; 7 nucleotides align to TRBD1. J lost 2 bases, V lost 5 bases, and 12 bases had no gene match. The CDR3 runs 16 residues. Germline V lookup: CDR1 KGHSH, CDR2 LQKENI. The CDR3 sequence: CASSMGGPGQTYEQYF. The sequenced CDR3 bases are TGTGCCAGCTCAATGGGTGGCCCGGGACAGACCTACGAG.

In this sample, this clone turned up many times. The DNA ends 3 residues before the CDR3 does, and the rest of the CDR3 is filled in from the germline J gene. This chain connects TRBV18 to TRBJ1-5; 9 nucleotides line up with TRBD1. V was pared by 3 bases and J by 4 bases, with 4 bases of the junction left unmatched. This CDR3 contains 15 residues. The V gene's germline CDR1 is KGHSH and CDR2 LQKENI. The CDR3: CASSPSGTGNQPQHF. The sequenced part of the CDR3 DNA is TGTGCCAGCTCACCGTCCGGGACAGGGAATCAGCCC.

This clone was seen ten or more times. The read terminates 3 residues before the CDR3 end, so the remaining end is supplied by the germline J gene. J is TRBJ1-2 and V is TRBV18; 8 bases align to TRBD1. The CDR3 consists of 16 residues. Germline V gene sequence: CDR1 KGHSH, CDR2 LQKENI. V gave up 3 bases and J gave up 3 bases; unmatched junction bases: 9. CDR3: CASSPSSNRGDYGYTF. Partial CDR3 DNA: TGTGCCAGCTCACCCTCGTCTAACAGGGGGGACTATGGC.

This clone was counted many times. The read is 3 residues too short to cover the CDR3 end, so that end is filled in from the germline J gene. The J gene is TRBJ1-2, the V gene TRBV5-1, with D uncertain. The CDR3 sequence is 14 residues long. Trimming shortened V by 0 bases and J by 2 bases, and 8 bases separated the two germline ends. Germline values: CDR1 SGHRS, CDR2 YFSETQ. Incomplete CDR3 DNA: TGCGCCAGCAGCTTGGCTCCGGGGAACTATGGC. This sequence encodes CASSLAPGNYG. The entire CDR3 is CASSLAPGNYGYTF.

In this sample, this clone turned up many times. The CDR3 extends 3 residues past the end of the read, so its final part is completed from the germline J gene. The V and J genes are TRBV7-8 and TRBJ2-5, with TRBD2 matching 11 bases. Germline lookup yields CDR1 SGHVS and CDR2 FQNEAQ. The J segment lost 5 bases and the V segment lost 3 bases, leaving 5 bases of the junction unmatched. This CDR3 is built from 15 residues. CDR3 DNA, as far as it was read: TGTGCCAGCAGCTTTAGCGGGGGGGCGAGGGAGACC. Protein: CASSFSGGARET. The full CDR3 reads CASSFSGGARETQYF.

This clone was observed at least ten times. The CDR3 goes on 3 residues after the read ends, and that part is filled in from the germline J gene. The same CDR3 is also encoded by other DNA sequences in this sample. The V gene is TRBV7-2, the J gene TRBJ2-5, with a possible D match to TRBD2 (6 bases). CDR1 is SGHTA, CDR2 FQGNSA, per germline. The germline V and J ends were trimmed by 2 bases and 2 bases, with 9 bases remaining between them. This CDR3 has 14 amino acids. This chain's CDR3 is CASSLRRGQETQYF. The CDR3 DNA, read in part, is TGTGCCAGCAGCTTACGGAGGGGACAAGAGACC.

The sample holds a few counts of this clone. The CDR3 end is not reached by the read, which stops 3 residues before it; the germline J gene fills it in. This rearrangement joins TRBV7-9 to TRBJ2-7, with 8 bases matching TRBD2. The CDR3 sequence is 15 residues long. The V gene's germline CDR1 is SEHNR and CDR2 FQNEAQ (reference sequence). Germline trimming cut 4 bases from V and 5 bases from J; bases unmatched to any gene: 10. CDR3 region: CASSWPGLGVNEQYF. The part of the CDR3 DNA that was read is TGTGCCAGCAGCTGGCCGGGACTAGGTGTAAACGAG.

This clone was counted at least ten times. The read ends 3 residues early relative to the CDR3; the germline J gene fills the gap. The chain combines TRBV20-1 with TRBJ2-1; 7 bases agree with TRBD2. Trimming at V came to 5 bases and at J to 2 bases, leaving 9 bases not matched to a gene. In germline, CDR1 is DFQATT, CDR2 SNEGSKA (reference sequence). This CDR3 is 15 amino acids long. The CDR3 region is CSAGGLDLTYNEQFF. CDR3 DNA (partial): TGCAGTGCTGGCGGACTAGACCTCACCTACAATGAG.

Many counts were recorded for this clone. The read ends 3 residues shy of where the CDR3 ends; the end is completed using the germline J gene. The chain employs TRBV12-3 or TRBV12-4 and TRBJ2-7, with a possible D match to TRBD1 (6 bases). The CDR3 contains 15 residues. V was pared by 5 bases and J by 4 bases, with 18 bases between. CDR3 DNA, as far as it was read: TGTGCCAGCAGTCGCCCGACAGGTGACAGGTACGAG. Translating it yields CASSRPTGDRYE. The entire CDR3 is CASSRPTGDRYEQYF.

To note about this clone: The read finishes 3 residues shy of the CDR3 end, and the germline J gene is used to complete it. The chain links TRBV7-3 to TRBJ1-1; maybe TRBD1 (6 bases). The CDR3 consists of 15 residues. Germline V lookup: CDR1 SGHTA, CDR2 FQGTGA. The ends were cut back, 1 base at V and 4 bases at J, with 13 bases in the middle. This CDR3 is CASSLRAGVVTEAFF. CDR3 DNA (partial): TGTGCCAGCAGCTTAAGGGCAGGGGTGGTCACTGAA. Full variable domain (rest looked up from reference TRBV7-3 and TRBJ1-1): GAGVSQTPSNKVTEKGKYVELRCDPISGHTALYWYRQSLGQGPEFLIYFQGTGAADDSGLPNDRFFAVRPEGSVSTLKIQRTERGDSAVYLCASSLRAGVVTEAFFGQGTRLTVV.

This clone was detected a few times. The DNA read from the CDR3 is TGTGCCATCAGTGAGTCTAGCGTAGAGTGGGAGACC. It yields the protein CAISESSVEWET. The whole CDR3 is CAISESSVEWETQYF. The J gene is TRBJ2-5, the V gene TRBV10-3, with D possibly TRBD2 on 5 matching bases. The read comes to an end 3 residues before the CDR3 does, leaving the germline J gene to fill in the end. The V end was cut by 0 bases, the J end by 5 bases, with 13 bases between. This CDR3 is 15 amino acids long. The germline V gene has CDR1 ENHRY and CDR2 SYGVKD.

The table lists this clone with many counts. The read ends 3 residues before the CDR3 terminus; that terminus is restored from the germline J gene. V usage is TRBV28 and J usage is TRBJ2-2; D might be TRBD2 (6 bases). V gave up 3 bases and J gave up 4 bases, with 9 bases separating them. The length of the CDR3 is 14 residues. CDR1 and CDR2 from the germline V gene are MDHEN and SYDVKM. CDR3 DNA, as far as it was read: TGTGCCAGCAGTTTTACTAGCCGCACCGGGGAG. As protein: CASSFTSRTGE. The full CDR3 sequence reads CASSFTSRTGELFF.

Comments on this clone: The CDR3 is cut off 3 residues early in the read; its end comes from the germline J gene. J is TRBJ1-1 and V is TRBV6-2 or TRBV6-3; the D gene is possibly TRBD1 (6 bases). CDR3 length: 17 residues. Germline V CDR1 and CDR2: MNHEY, SVGEGT. V lost 4 bases and J 0 bases, leaving 18 bases between the germline ends. The chain's CDR3 is CASSSGQISVMNTEAFF. CDR3 DNA (partial): TGTGCCAGCAGTTCCGGACAGATAAGCGTAATGAACACTGAA.